This is a list of T cell receptor beta chains from one sample in a study of blood T cell repertoires in COVID-19. Profiling relied on immunoSEQ multiplex PCR, and the TCRdb table lists in-frame clones only, not all of them. The profile shows approximately 270,000 clones, approximately 91% of them singletons. The sample comprised peripheral blood. The receptors shown here come from a man aged 50 to 60 with acute or convalescent COVID-19. The CDR3 runs from the conserved cysteine through the conserved F or W. A D gene is named only where the DNA matches it firmly. Some rows have no size entry. The others give once, few or many, or a class for an expanded clone.

>TRBV5-1|TRBD1|TRBJ2-5|few
CASSRNTGGTETQYF
TGCGCCAGCAGCAGAAATACAGGGGGGACGGAGACCCAGTACTTC
>TRBV5-6|TRBD1|TRBJ1-5|-
CASSSGTGTNQPQHF
TGTGCCAGCAGCTCCGGGACAGGGACCAATCAGCCCCAGCATTTT
>TRBV7-9|TRBD2|TRBJ2-1|-
CASSLGGTGGEQFF
TGTGCCAGCAGCTTAGGGGGGACGGGAGGTGAGCAGTTCTTC
>TRBV18|-|TRBJ1-5|-
CASSPPNYSNQPQHF
TGTGCCAGCTCACCACCGAACTATAGCAATCAGCCCCAGCATTTT
>TRBV18|TRBD2|TRBJ2-1|-
CASSPAPGTSGFRFF
TGTGCCAGCTCACCAGCGCCCGGGACTAGCGGGTTTAGGTTCTTC
>TRBV15|-|TRBJ2-3|-
CATSRGDERSTDTQYF
TGTGCCACCAGCAGAGGCGATGAGCGGAGCACAGATACGCAGTATTTT
>TRBV27|-|TRBJ2-7|-
CASSLPESTEQYF
TGTGCCAGCAGTTTGCCGGAGTCGACCGAGCAGTACTTC
>TRBV6-6|-|TRBJ2-1|-
CASSTTRRGVYNEQFF
TGTGCCAGCAGTACGACTAGGCGGGGAGTCTACAATGAGCAGTTCTTC
>TRBV20-1|TRBD1|TRBJ2-5|-
CSASLTGLQETQYF
TGCAGTGCTAGTTTGACAGGGCTACAAGAGACCCAGTACTTC
>TRBV5-1|-|TRBJ1-1|once
CASSLSQGTEAFF
TGCGCCAGCAGCTTGAGTCAGGGAACTGAAGCTTTCTTT
>TRBV30|TRBD2|TRBJ2-2|-
CAWSLLAGGRSTGELFF
TGTGCCTGGAGTCTATTAGCGGGGGGGCGTAGCACCGGGGAGCTGTTTTTT
>TRBV11-1|TRBD2|TRBJ2-7|-
CASSFLSGGFYEQYF
TGTGCCAGCAGCTTCCTTAGCGGGGGGTTCTACGAGCAGTACTTC
>TRBV11-2|-|TRBJ2-1|-
CASSTTGNEQFF
TGTGCCAGCAGCACTACAGGGAATGAGCAGTTCTTC
>TRBV30|-|TRBJ2-2|-
CAWSVLRTGELFF
TGTGCCTGGAGTGTACTAAGGACCGGGGAGCTGTTTTTT
>TRBV6-6|TRBD1|TRBJ2-5|-
CASSQRTGGVLETQYF
TGTGCCAGCAGTCAAAGGACAGGGGGCGTCTTAGAGACCCAGTACTTC
>TRBV7-7|-|TRBJ2-5|few
CASSLQGFETQYF
TGTGCTAGCAGCCTTCAGGGGTTTGAGACCCAGTACTTC
>TRBV5-1|-|TRBJ1-6|-
CASRPRDTGNSPLHF
TGCGCCAGCAGGCCCCGGGACACTGGGAATTCACCCCTCCACTTT
>TRBV19|-|TRBJ1-5|-
CASSIEAGRGYQPQHF
TGTGCCAGTAGTATAGAGGCAGGCAGGGGATATCAGCCCCAGCATTTT
>TRBV7-8|-|TRBJ2-3|-
CASSPRGFGADTQYF
TGTGCCAGCAGCCCCAGGGGATTTGGGGCAGATACGCAGTATTTT
>TRBV4-1|-|TRBJ1-2|-
CASSQDSGNWIDTF
TGCGCCAGCAGCCAAGATTCGGGGAATTGGATCGACACCTTC
>TRBV10-3|-|TRBJ2-1|-
CAISESEGAVSEQFF
TGTGCCATCAGTGAGTCAGAGGGTGCGGTAAGTGAGCAGTTCTTC
>TRBV5-1|TRBD1|TRBJ1-1|-
CASTEEGAWGNTEAFF
TGCGCCAGCACCGAGGAGGGGGCTTGGGGGAACACTGAAGCTTTCTTT
>TRBV19|-|TRBJ2-5|-
CASRHREQETQYF
TGTGCCAGTAGGCACAGAGAACAAGAGACCCAGTACTTC
>TRBV3-1/TRBV3-2|-|TRBJ2-5|-
CASTLAEETQYF
TGTGCCAGCACCTTAGCGGAGGAGACCCAGTACTTC
>TRBV12-3/TRBV12-4|TRBD1|TRBJ1-1|-
CASSAQGSKAFF
TGTGCCAGCAGTGCACAGGGGAGCAAAGCTTTCTTT
>TRBV4-2|TRBD1|TRBJ2-6|once
CASSQDQRTGTGANVLTF
TGTGCCAGCAGCCAAGATCAGCGGACAGGGACTGGGGCCAACGTCCTGACTTTC
>TRBV7-9|-|TRBJ1-1|-
CASSLGSGEAFF
TGTGCCAGCAGCTTAGGGTCAGGTGAAGCTTTCTTT
>TRBV5-6|TRBD1|TRBJ1-3|few
CASSPRIDRVGNTIYF
TGTGCCAGCAGCCCAAGGATTGACAGGGTCGGAAACACCATATATTTT
>TRBV18|TRBD1|TRBJ2-4|few
CASSPSQGAFKNIQYF
TGTGCCAGCTCACCATCACAGGGGGCGTTCAAAAACATTCAGTACTTC
>TRBV7-3|-|TRBJ2-4|-
CASSPGILAKNIQYF
TGTGCCAGCAGCCCAGGGATTTTAGCCAAAAACATTCAGTACTTC
>TRBV6-6|-|TRBJ2-3|-
CASSRLSSDTQYF
TGTGCCAGCAGTCGCCTCAGTTCAGATACGCAGTATTTT
>TRBV5-6|TRBD1|TRBJ1-6|-
CASSRQGLSYNSPLHF
TGTGCCAGCAGCCGACAGGGGCTCTCCTATAATTCACCCCTCCACTTT
>TRBV19|-|TRBJ1-5|-
CASSIRDYNQPQHF
TGTGCCAGTAGTATCCGGGACTATAATCAGCCCCAGCATTTT
>TRBV10-1|TRBD1|TRBJ2-2|-
CASSSTGGFTGELFF
TGCGCCAGCAGTTCTACAGGGGGCTTCACCGGGGAGCTGTTTTTT
>TRBV5-1|-|TRBJ1-2|-
CASSSGGGDGYTF
TGCGCCAGCAGCTCCGGGGGGGGCGATGGCTACACCTTC